This T cell receptor beta chain came from a study of cytomegalovirus exposure and HLA in healthy donors. The CDR3 sequence is 15 residues long. Germline loops: CDR1 LGHNA, CDR2 YNFKEQ. V was pared by 1 base and J by 2 bases, with 1 base of the junction left unmatched. With respect to this clone: Its cognate antigen is unknown.

Overall study findings and caveats: Investigators reported about 160 TCR beta chains as tied to cytomegalovirus. Productive status was seen about 87% or about 30% of the time for most TCR beta V segments in an earlier analysis. Presence/absence analyses assumed roughly uniform sequencing depth across donors.

13 Jbeta primers and 60 Vbeta primers were used for the PCR. TCRdb's table, derived via immunoSEQ multiplex PCR, lists solely in-frame clones and lacks some. Among over 100,000 clones listed, about four fifths were seen once. The sample consisted of PBMCs. The chain couples TRBV4-2 to TRBJ1-3; 8 nucleotides match TRBD1. The sequence was collected from a man younger than 45 in good health and CMV-seronegative. The CDR3 nucleotides are TGTGCCAGCAGCCAAGGGACAGGGACTGGAAACACCATATATTTT. Protein product: CASSQGTGTGNTIYF.